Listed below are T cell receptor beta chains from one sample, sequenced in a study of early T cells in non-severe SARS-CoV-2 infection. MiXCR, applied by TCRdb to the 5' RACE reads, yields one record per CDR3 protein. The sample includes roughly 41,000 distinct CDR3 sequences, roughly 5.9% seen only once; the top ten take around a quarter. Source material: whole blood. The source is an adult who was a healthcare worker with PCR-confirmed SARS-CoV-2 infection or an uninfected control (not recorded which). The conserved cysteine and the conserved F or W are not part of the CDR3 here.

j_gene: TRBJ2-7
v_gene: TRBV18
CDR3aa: ASSGRGVYEQY

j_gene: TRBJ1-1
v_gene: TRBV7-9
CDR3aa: ASSPIAETGSAEAF

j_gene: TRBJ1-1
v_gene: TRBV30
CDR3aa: ARSDGNTEAF

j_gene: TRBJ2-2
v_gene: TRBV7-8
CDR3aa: ASSFFGGDTGELF

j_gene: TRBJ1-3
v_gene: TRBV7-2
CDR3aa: ASSTGFYGNTIY

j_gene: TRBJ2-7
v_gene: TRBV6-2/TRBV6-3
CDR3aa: ASSTYPYEQY

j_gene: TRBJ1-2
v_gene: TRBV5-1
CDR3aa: ASSLEVGISRVYGYT

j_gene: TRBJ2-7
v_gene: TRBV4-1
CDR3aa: ASSRGQGALSYEQY

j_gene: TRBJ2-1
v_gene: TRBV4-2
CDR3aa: ASSQDQGTGKNEQF

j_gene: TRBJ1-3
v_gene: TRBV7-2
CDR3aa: ASRGTGGGNTIY

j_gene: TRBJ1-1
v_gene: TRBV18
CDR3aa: ASSPREYTEAF

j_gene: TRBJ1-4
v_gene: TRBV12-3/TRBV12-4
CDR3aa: ASSPGQGNEKLF

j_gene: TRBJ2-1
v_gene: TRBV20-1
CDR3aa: SARLAGAYNEQF

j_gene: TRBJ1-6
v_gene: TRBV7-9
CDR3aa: ASSAGQGSSPLH

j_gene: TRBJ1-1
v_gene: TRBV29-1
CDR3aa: SVATGITEAF

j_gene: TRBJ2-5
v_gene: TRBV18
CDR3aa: ASSRQGAGETQY

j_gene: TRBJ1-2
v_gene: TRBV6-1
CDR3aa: ASSGQVYGYT

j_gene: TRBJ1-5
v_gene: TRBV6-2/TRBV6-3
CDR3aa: ASSYRRGPGNQPQH

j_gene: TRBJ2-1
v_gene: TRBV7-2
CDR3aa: ASSLVPSGGREQF

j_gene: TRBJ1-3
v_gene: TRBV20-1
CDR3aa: SARGYSGNTIY

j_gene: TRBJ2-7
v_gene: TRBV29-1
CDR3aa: SVESAGDYEQY

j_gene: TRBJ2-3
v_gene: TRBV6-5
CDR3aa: ASSRTSGGPRTDTQY

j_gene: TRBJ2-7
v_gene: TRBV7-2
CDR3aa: ASSLRGGGTYEQY